A single sample gave rise to the 26 T cell receptor beta chains below, sequenced in a study of cytomegalovirus exposure and HLA in healthy donors. Primers for the PCR totalled 60 Vbeta and 13 Jbeta. Clones were read by immunoSEQ multiplex PCR, and TCRdb kept only the in-frame ones, dropping some. The repertoire includes roughly 100,000 clones, 80% to 90% of them detected once, and approximately 1.5% sits in the top ten. Sequencing was carried out using PBMCs. The origin of the receptors is a man aged 50-60 years in good health and CMV-seronegative.

This chain connects TRBV19 to TRBJ2-7; 11 bases align to TRBD1. Germline V gene sequence: CDR1 LNHDA, CDR2 SQIVND (reference sequence). With V trimmed by 4 bases and J by 0 bases, 11 bases remained unmatched. The CDR3 is made up of 18 amino acids. CDR3 protein: CASSTYHAGTGGSYEQYV. For the CDR3, the DNA is TGTGCCAGTAGTACATATCATGCCGGGACAGGGGGCTCCTACGAGCAGTACGTC.

This clone was observed a few times. This chain links TRBV5-6 with TRBJ2-2, with 12 positions matching TRBD1. V dropped 4 bases and J dropped 7; count of bases not matched to a gene: 5. The CDR3 is made up of 15 amino acids. Germline-derived CDR1 and CDR2 are SGHDT and YYEEEE. The CDR3 spells CASSPGTGGFGELFF. DNA for the CDR3: TGTGCCAGCAGCCCCGGGACAGGGGGCTTCGGGGAGCTGTTTTTT.

The chain employs TRBV6-5 and TRBJ1-2; D is unclear. CDR3 length: 16 residues. V lost 1 base and J lost 8, with 20 bases in between. Germline CDR1 is MNHEY and CDR2 is SVGAGI. CDR3 residues: CASSYLVGRGSGGYTF. The CDR3, as DNA: TGTGCCAGCAGTTACTTAGTGGGCCGGGGTTCGGGAGGCTACACCTTC.

The chain uses TRBV27 and TRBJ2-5, with 13 bases that match TRBD2. There are 14 residues in the CDR3. Germline V gene sequence: CDR1 MNHEY, CDR2 SMNVEV (reference sequence). With V trimmed by 7 bases and J by 5 bases, 4 bases remained unmatched. Here the CDR3 DNA reads TGTGCCAGCAAAGGGACTAGCGGGGTGGAGACCCAGTACTTC. Translated: CASKGTSGVETQYF.

DNA for the CDR3: TGTGCCTGGGGACAGTTAAACGAGCAGTACTTC. Amino acids: CAWGQLNEQYF. J is TRBJ2-7 and V is TRBV30; possible D gene TRBD1, 6 bases. V gave up 5 bases and J gave up 5 bases, with 10 bases separating them. The germline V gene has CDR1 GTSNPN and CDR2 SVGIG (reference sequence). The CDR3 is 11 amino acids.

The rearrangement uses TRBV5-1 and TRBJ2-7, with 9 bases that match TRBD2. The CDR3 covers 14 residues. With V trimmed by 2 bases and J by 4 bases, 4 bases remained unmatched. Germline loops: CDR1 SGHRS, CDR2 YFSETQ. CDR3 protein: CASSLNSGGYEQYV. The CDR3 coding sequence is TGCGCCAGCAGCTTAAATAGCGGGGGATACGAGCAGTACGTC.

CDR3 loop: CASGIRLAGANTGELFF. The CDR3 DNA sequence: TGTGCCAGCGGAATTCGATTGGCGGGGGCGAACACCGGGGAGCTGTTTTTT. The chain uses TRBV11-2 and TRBJ2-2; 7 nucleotides align to TRBD2. The germline V gene encodes CDR1 SGHAT and CDR2 FQNNGV. After removal of 8 bases from V and 0 bases from J, the junction contained 12 bases not matched to a gene. This CDR3 contains 17 residues.

Only a few counts were recorded for this clone. The rearrangement links TRBV19 to TRBJ2-5; D might be TRBD1 (7 bases). Trimming pared 4 bases from V and 9 bases from J, leaving 18 bases between. Germline V gives CDR1 LNHDA, CDR2 SQIVND (reference sequence). The CDR3 is 14 amino acids. The CDR3 region has the DNA TGTGCCAGTAGTAAAACAGGGGCGGGATGGGCCCAGTACTTC. It translates to CASSKTGAGWAQYF.

This clone showed up just a few times. This sequence joins TRBV6-5 and TRBJ1-5, with TRBD1 identical over 7 bases. CDR3 size: 14 residues. Germline CDR1 reads MNHEY; CDR2 reads SVGAGI. V lost 6 bases to trimming and J lost 7 bases; unmatched junction nucleotides: 9. The CDR3 loop is CASSRDSFRQPQHF. CDR3 coding DNA: TGTGCCAGCAGCCGGGACAGCTTTCGACAGCCCCAGCATTTT.

This sequence joins TRBV5-1 and TRBJ1-6, with D tentatively TRBD1 (6 bases). Germline lookup yields CDR1 SGHRS and CDR2 YFSETQ. Deletions cut 4 bases from V and 7 bases from J, with 18 bases between. This CDR3 comprises 16 residues. The CDR3 sequence: CASSQTGSSENSPLHF. Here the CDR3 DNA reads TGCGCCAGCAGCCAAACAGGGAGTAGTGAAAATTCACCCCTCCACTTT.

The rearrangement uses TRBV4-1 and TRBJ2-1; the match to TRBD1 covers 8 bases. J gave up 8 bases and V 4 bases, and 13 bases lay outside the gene matches. The CDR3 spans 16 residues. Germline V gives CDR1 MGHRA, CDR2 YSYEKL. In DNA form, the CDR3 reads TGCGCCAGCAGCCCGGTCCCAGGGGGCCCAGGAGATGAGCAGTTCTTC. This translates into CASSPVPGGPGDEQFF.

The gene calls are TRBV28 and TRBJ1-6, with TRBD1 as a possible D gene (6 bases). The germline gives CDR1 MDHEN, CDR2 SYDVKM. V was pared by 6 bases and J by 9 bases, with 12 bases between. CDR3 length: 13 amino acids. In nucleotides, the CDR3 is TGTGCCAGCAGAAGACAGGCCGCTTCACCCCTCCACTTT. Translation: CASRRQAASPLHF.

The chain joins TRBV28 to TRBJ1-5; D not resolved. Germline CDR1 MDHEN, CDR2 SYDVKM. V was cut by 7 bases and J by 2 bases, with 12 bases left in between. This CDR3 is built from 14 residues. The CDR3 is CASNPGMGNQPQHF. The DNA of the CDR3 is TGTGCCAGCAATCCGGGGATGGGCAATCAGCCCCAGCATTTT.

V gene TRBV2 combines with J gene TRBJ2-5, with a tentative D call TRBD2 (6 bases). The CDR3 sequence is 15 residues long. Germline-derived CDR1 and CDR2 are SNHLY and FYNNEI. Trimming removed 6 bases from V and 0 bases from J, with 14 bases in between. The CDR3 DNA reads as TGTGCCAGCAGCATGGAGGAGGGGAACCAAGAGACCCAGTACTTC. As protein: CASSMEEGNQETQYF.

V gene TRBV11-2 combines with J gene TRBJ2-5, with 7 bases identical to TRBD2. Germline CDR1 reads SGHAT; CDR2 reads FQNNGV. The CDR3 covers 13 residues. V lost 5 bases and J lost 3; bases outside the gene matches: 3. This chain's CDR3 is CASSRDYEETQYF. Written as DNA, the CDR3 is TGTGCCAGCAGCCGGGACTACGAAGAGACCCAGTACTTC.

Comments on this clone: Other DNA sequences in the same sample also yield this CDR3. V is TRBV11-2 and J is TRBJ1-1; no clear D. V lost 6 bases to trimming and J lost 1 base, with 9 bases between them. This CDR3 has 13 residues. CDR1 is SGHAT and CDR2 is FQNNGV in the germline V gene. CDR3 in amino acids: CASSLERNTEAFF. The CDR3 DNA reads TGTGCCAGCAGTTTGGAGCGGAACACTGAAGCTTTCTTT.

This chain joins TRBV5-1 and TRBJ1-1, with 8 bases matching TRBD1. The CDR3 is 14 amino acids. After removal of 5 bases from V and 2 bases from J, the junction contained 5 bases not matched to a gene. The germline CDR1 and CDR2 sequences are SGHRS and YFSETQ. As DNA, the CDR3 is TGCGCCAGCAGTCCCGGGACAGGCAACACTGAAGCTTTCTTT. Encoded protein: CASSPGTGNTEAFF.

The chain couples TRBV10-3 to TRBJ1-5, with TRBD1 as a possible D gene (5 bases). V dropped 11 bases and J dropped 6 bases, with 17 bases sitting between them. The CDR3 is 13 amino acids. Germline V gives CDR1 ENHRY, CDR2 SYGVKD. This CDR3 is CASRGGGGQPQHF. The CDR3 nucleotides read TGTGCCTCGAGGGGAGGTGGGGGTCAGCCCCAGCATTTT.

The J gene is TRBJ1-6, the V gene TRBV10-3, with D perhaps TRBD1 (5 bases). Per germline, CDR1 ENHRY and CDR2 SYGVKD. The CDR3 length is 14 residues. Trimming cost V 5 bases and J 8 bases, with 13 bases left between them. The DNA of the CDR3 is TGTGCCATCAGTTCGGGGGGGAGGGATTCACCCCTCCACTTT. Translating it yields CAISSGGRDSPLHF.

The chain couples TRBV5-1 to TRBJ2-3, with unresolved D. The V gene lost 1 base and the J gene lost 4 bases, with 10 bases spanning the gap. The CDR3 length is 14 residues. The germline V gene encodes CDR1 SGHRS and CDR2 YFSETQ. This CDR3 reads CASSLIDGADTQYF. The CDR3 bases are TGCGCCAGCAGCTTGATAGACGGAGCAGATACGCAGTATTTT.

The chain recombines TRBV6-6 with TRBJ1-5, with 8 bases matching TRBD1. CDR1 is MNHNY, CDR2 SVGAGI, per germline (reference sequence). V lost 5 bases and J lost 6; bases outside the gene matches: 12. This CDR3 contains 16 residues. The CDR3 DNA reads TGTGCCAGCAGTCGACAGGGGATGGGTGGGATTCAGCCCCAGCATTTT. It yields the protein CASSRQGMGGIQPQHF.

V gene TRBV5-1 combines with J gene TRBJ2-5; tentative D call: TRBD1 (5 bases). This CDR3 region has 14 residues. Germline CDR1 and CDR2: SGHRS and YFSETQ. V was pared by 2 bases and J by 5 bases, with 13 bases between. The chain's CDR3 is CASSFQGLSETQYF. As DNA, the CDR3 is TGCGCCAGCAGCTTCCAGGGCTTATCCGAGACCCAGTACTTC.

The DNA of the CDR3 is TGCGCCAGCAGCTTGGGCGGACAGGGAGGTAGGGATACGCAGTATTTT. Amino acid sequence: CASSLGGQGGRDTQYF. This sequence joins TRBV5-1 and TRBJ2-3; 8 bases map to TRBD1. J lost 6 bases, V lost 0 bases, and 9 bases had no gene match. CDR3 length: 16 amino acids. Germline CDR1 reads SGHRS; CDR2 reads YFSETQ.

The chain has TRBV5-4 and TRBJ2-3, with D perhaps matching TRBD2 (5 bases). The CDR3 loop spans 13 amino acids. CDR1 and CDR2 (germline): SGHNT, YYREEE (reference sequence). Trimming removed 6 bases from V and 6 bases from J, with 14 bases in between. The CDR3 DNA follows: TGTGCCAGCAAAGGCCAGACGGGGGATACGCAGTATTTT. Translation gives CASKGQTGDTQYF. Full variable domain (rest looked up from reference TRBV5-4 and TRBJ2-3): ETGVTQSPTHLIKTRGQQVTLRCSSQSGHNTVSWYQQALGQGPQFIFQYYREEENGRGNFPPRFSGLQFPNYSSELNVNALELDDSALYLCASKGQTGDTQYFGPGTRLTVL.

The V and J genes are TRBV11-2 and TRBJ1-1, with a tentative D call TRBD1 (5 bases). The V end was cut by 5 bases, the J end by 3 bases, with 13 bases between. The V gene's germline CDR1 is SGHAT and CDR2 FQNNGV. The CDR3 sequence is 14 residues long. This CDR3 reads CASSDSRGYTEAFF. In nucleotides, the CDR3 is TGTGCCAGCAGCGACTCTAGGGGATACACTGAAGCTTTCTTT.

V usage is TRBV19 and J usage is TRBJ1-5; 9 positions agree with TRBD1. The CDR3 length is 17 residues. The V and J ends lost 7 bases and 6 bases, in that order; junction bases with no gene match: 16. Germline assignment: CDR1 LNHDA and CDR2 SQIVND (reference sequence). CDR3 protein: CASKEGFFRTGVQPQHF. CDR3 DNA: TGTGCCAGTAAAGAGGGATTCTTCCGGACAGGGGTTCAGCCCCAGCATTTT.